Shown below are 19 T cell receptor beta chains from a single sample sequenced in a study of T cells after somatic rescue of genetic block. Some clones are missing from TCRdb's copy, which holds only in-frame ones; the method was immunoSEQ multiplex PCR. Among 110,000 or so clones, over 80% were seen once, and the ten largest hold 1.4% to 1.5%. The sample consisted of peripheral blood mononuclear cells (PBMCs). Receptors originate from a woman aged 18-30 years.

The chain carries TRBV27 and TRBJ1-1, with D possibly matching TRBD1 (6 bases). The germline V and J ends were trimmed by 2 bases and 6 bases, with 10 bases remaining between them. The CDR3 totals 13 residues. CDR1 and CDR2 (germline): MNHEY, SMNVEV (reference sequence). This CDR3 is CASSLGGRAEAFF. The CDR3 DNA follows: TGTGCCAGCAGTTTAGGGGGCCGGGCTGAAGCTTTCTTT.

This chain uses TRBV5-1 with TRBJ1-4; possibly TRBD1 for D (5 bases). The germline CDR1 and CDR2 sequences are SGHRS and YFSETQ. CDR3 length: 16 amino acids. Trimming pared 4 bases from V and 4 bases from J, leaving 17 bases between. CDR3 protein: CASSPTTVSSNEKLFF. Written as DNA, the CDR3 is TGCGCCAGCAGCCCCACGACAGTTTCAAGTAATGAAAAACTGTTTTTT.

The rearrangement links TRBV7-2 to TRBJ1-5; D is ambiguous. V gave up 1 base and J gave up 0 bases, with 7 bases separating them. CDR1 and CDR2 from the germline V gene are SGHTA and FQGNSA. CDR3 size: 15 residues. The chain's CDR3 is CASSLDGTSNQPQHF. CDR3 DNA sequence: TGTGCCAGCAGCTTAGACGGAACTAGCAATCAGCCCCAGCATTTT.

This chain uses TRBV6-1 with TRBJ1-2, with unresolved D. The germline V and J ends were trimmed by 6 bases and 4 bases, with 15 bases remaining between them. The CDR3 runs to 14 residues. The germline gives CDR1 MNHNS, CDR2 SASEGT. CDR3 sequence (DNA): TGTGCCAGCAGCCCGTCCAACATGGGCTATGGCTACACCTTC. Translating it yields CASSPSNMGYGYTF.

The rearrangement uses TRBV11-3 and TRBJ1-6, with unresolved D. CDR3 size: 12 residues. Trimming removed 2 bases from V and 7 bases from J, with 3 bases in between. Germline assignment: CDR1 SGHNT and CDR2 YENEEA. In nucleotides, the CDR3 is TGTGCCAGCAGCTTAATGAATTCACCCCTCCACTTT. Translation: CASSLMNSPLHF.

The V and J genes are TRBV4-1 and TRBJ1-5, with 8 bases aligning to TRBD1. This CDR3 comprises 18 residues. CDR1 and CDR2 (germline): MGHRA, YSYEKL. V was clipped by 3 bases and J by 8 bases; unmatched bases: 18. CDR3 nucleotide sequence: TGCGCCAGCAGCCAGCACCCTATTGGGGCAGGGGGCGTCAAGCCCCAGCATTTT. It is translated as CASSQHPIGAGGVKPQHF.

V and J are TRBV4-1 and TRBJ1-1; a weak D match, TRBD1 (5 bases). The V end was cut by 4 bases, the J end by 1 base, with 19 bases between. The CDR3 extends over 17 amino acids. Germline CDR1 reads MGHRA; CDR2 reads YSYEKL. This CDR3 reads CASSPPVLGVQNTEAFF. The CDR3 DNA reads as TGCGCCAGCAGCCCCCCCGTTTTGGGGGTACAGAACACTGAAGCTTTCTTT.

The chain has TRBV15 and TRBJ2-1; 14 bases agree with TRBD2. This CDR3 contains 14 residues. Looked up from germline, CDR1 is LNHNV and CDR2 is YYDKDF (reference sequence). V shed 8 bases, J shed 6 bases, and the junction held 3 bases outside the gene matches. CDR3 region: CATDGLAGGNEQFF. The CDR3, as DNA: TGTGCCACCGACGGACTAGCGGGGGGCAATGAGCAGTTCTTC.

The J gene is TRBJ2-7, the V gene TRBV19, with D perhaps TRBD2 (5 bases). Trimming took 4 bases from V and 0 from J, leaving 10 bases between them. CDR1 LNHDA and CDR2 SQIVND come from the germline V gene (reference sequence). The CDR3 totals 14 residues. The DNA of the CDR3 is TGTGCCAGTAGTACCGGACTGAGCTCCTACGAGCAGTACTTC. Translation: CASSTGLSSYEQYF.

CDR3 sequence: CATSSPGGVSPKNIQYF. DNA of the CDR3: TGTGCCACCAGCAGTCCAGGGGGGGTCTCCCCCAAAAACATTCAGTACTTC. The chain recombines TRBV15 with TRBJ2-4, with D possibly being TRBD1 or TRBD2 (7 bases each). The CDR3 is made up of 17 amino acids. Germline V gene data show CDR1 as LNHNV and CDR2 as YYDKDF (reference sequence). The ends were cut back, 3 bases at V and 2 bases at J, with 17 bases in the middle.

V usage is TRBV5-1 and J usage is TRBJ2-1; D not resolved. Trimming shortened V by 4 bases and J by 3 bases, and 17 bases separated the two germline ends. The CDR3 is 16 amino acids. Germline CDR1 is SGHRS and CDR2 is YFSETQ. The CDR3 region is CASSLHTPRVYNEQFF. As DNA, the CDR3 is TGCGCCAGCAGCCTCCACACTCCACGGGTCTACAATGAGCAGTTCTTC.

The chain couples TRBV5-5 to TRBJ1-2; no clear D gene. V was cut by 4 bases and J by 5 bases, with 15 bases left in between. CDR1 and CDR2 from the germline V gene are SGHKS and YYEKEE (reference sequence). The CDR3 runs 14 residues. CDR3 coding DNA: TGTGCCAGCAGCCCGGATAGCGGCGGTTATGGCTACACCTTC. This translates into CASSPDSGGYGYTF.

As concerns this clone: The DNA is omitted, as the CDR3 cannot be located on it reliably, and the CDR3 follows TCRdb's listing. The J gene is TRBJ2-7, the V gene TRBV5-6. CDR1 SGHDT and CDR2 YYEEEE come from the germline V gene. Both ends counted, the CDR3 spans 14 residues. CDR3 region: CASSFGNGIYEQYF.

The chain's CDR3 is CASTSRGRADTQYF. The DNA for the CDR3 is TGTGCCAGCACCTCCAGGGGGCGGGCAGATACGCAGTATTTT. The gene calls are TRBV27 and TRBJ2-3, with 8 bases matching TRBD1. Per the germline V gene, CDR1 is MNHEY and CDR2 is SMNVEV (reference sequence). V lost 7 bases, J lost 4 bases, and 7 bases stayed unmatched. This CDR3 spans 14 amino acids.

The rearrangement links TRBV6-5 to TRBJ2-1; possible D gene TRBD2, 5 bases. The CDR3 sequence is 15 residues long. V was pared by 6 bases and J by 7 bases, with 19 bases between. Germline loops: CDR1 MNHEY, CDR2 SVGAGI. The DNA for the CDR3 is TGTGCCAGCAGCAGAGGGCTAGGTCCGGGGAATGAGCAGTTCTTC. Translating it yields CASSRGLGPGNEQFF.

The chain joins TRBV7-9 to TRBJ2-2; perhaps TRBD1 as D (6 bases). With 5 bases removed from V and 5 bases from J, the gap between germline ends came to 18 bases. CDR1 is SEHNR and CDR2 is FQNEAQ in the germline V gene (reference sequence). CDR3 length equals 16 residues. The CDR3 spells CASSPQQGLWTGELFF. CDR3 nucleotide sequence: TGTGCCAGCAGCCCCCAACAGGGATTGTGGACCGGGGAGCTGTTTTTT. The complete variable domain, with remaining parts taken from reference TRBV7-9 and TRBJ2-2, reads DTGVSQNPRHKITKRGQNVTFRCDPISEHNRLYWYRQTLGQGPEFLTYFQNEAQLEKSRLLSDRFSAERPKGSFSTLEIQRTEQGDSAMYLCASSPQQGLWTGELFFGEGSRLTVL.

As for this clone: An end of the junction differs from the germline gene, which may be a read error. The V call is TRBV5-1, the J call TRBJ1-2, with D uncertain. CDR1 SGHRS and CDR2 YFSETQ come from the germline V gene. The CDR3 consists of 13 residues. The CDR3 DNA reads TGCGCCGGCAGCCCCGATCCTGGCCGGGGCTACACCTTC. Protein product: CAGSPDPGRGYTF.

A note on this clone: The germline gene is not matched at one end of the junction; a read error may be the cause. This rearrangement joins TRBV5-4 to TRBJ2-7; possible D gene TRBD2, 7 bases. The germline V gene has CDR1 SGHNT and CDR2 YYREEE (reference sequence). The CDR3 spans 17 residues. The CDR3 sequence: CASSQDRGARSFTEQYF. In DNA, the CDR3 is TGCGCCAGCAGCCAAGATCGGGGGGCAAGAAGCTTTACGGAGCAGTACTTC.

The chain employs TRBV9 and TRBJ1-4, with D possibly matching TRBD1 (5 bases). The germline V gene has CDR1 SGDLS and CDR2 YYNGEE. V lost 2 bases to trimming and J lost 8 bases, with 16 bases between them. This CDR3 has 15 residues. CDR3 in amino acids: CASSVGLSREEKLFF. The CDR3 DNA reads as TGTGCCAGCAGCGTGGGACTTTCGAGGGAGGAAAAACTGTTTTTT.